This TCR beta chain emerged from a study of shared clonotypes between healthy human individuals. Only in-frame clones appear in the TCRdb table, and some are missing; sequencing was by immunoSEQ multiplex PCR. This table has approximately 180,000 clones, around 93% appearing once. CDR3 length: 13 residues. CDR1 LNHDA and CDR2 SQIVND come from the germline V gene (reference sequence). Recent vaccinations or acute infections were absent in the healthy HIV-negative adult donors. This TCR derives from a young woman in good health. The sample comprised naive CD4+ T cells sorted from blood. Noted subset: CD45RA+ positively selected. V gene TRBV19 combines with J gene TRBJ2-5, with 13 bases that match TRBD2. With the DNA end fitting TRBJ2-7 better, the J assignment may be wrong. CDR3 in DNA: TGTGCCAGACGGACTAGCGGGAGCCACGAGCAGTACTTC. It encodes CARRTSGSHEQYF.